The sequence of this T cell receptor beta chain was determined in a study of T cell changes during pregnancy in multiple sclerosis. Here immunoSEQ multiplex PCR was the method, and the copy in TCRdb shows in-frame clones only, minus some. This repertoire shows some 85,000 clones, about 94% found once; its top ten account for 0.7% to 1%. Germline V gene lookup returns CDR1 MNHEY and CDR2 SVGAGI. V shed 0 bases, J shed 4 bases, and the junction held 3 bases outside the gene matches. The CDR3 runs to 15 residues. The chain links TRBV6-5 to TRBJ1-5, with 7 bases that match TRBD1. The clonotype was recovered from a female donor with multiple sclerosis, enrolled in a pregnancy study. Sequenced material: peripheral blood, taken in the third trimester of pregnancy. CDR3 loop: CASSYSTGRNQPQHF. In nucleotides, the CDR3 is TGTGCCAGCAGTTACTCGACAGGGAGAAATCAGCCCCAGCATTTT.